The 5 T cell receptor beta chains listed next were all sequenced from one sample in a study of T-cell memory formation after mild COVID-19. TCRdb recomputed calls from the 5' RACE reads with MiXCR, one row per CDR3 protein. The sample yields hundreds of thousands of distinct CDR3 sequences, approximately 16% seen once. Source material: PBMCs or a T cell subset sorted from them (not recorded which). These receptors were taken from a man between 18 and 29 years old who had mild COVID-19 (a few samples of this study predate the infection). Cell type and time point are not known.

V is TRBV2 and J is TRBJ1-1; 7 bases agree with TRBD1. The J segment lost 5 bases and the V segment lost 9 bases, leaving 15 bases of the junction unmatched. Germline CDR1 and CDR2: SNHLY and FYNNEI. There are 15 residues in the CDR3. The CDR3 region is CASTRQGTRVTEAFF. CDR3 DNA: TGTGCCAGTACACGACAGGGAACCCGAGTGACTGAAGCTTTCTTT.

The J gene is TRBJ2-3, the V gene TRBV5-5; D gene ambiguous. The germline CDR1 and CDR2 sequences are SGHKS and YYEKEE (reference sequence). The CDR3 sequence is 15 residues long. V was pared by 6 bases and J by 3 bases, with 17 bases between. CDR3 region: CASTRQPGRTDTQYF. The CDR3 nucleotides are TGTGCCAGCACCCGGCAGCCCGGCAGGACAGATACGCAGTATTTT.

The rearrangement links TRBV7-2 to TRBJ2-7; 8 nucleotides line up with TRBD2. The germline V gene encodes CDR1 SGHTA and CDR2 FQGNSA. The CDR3 is 15 residues long. Trimming removed 5 bases from V and 4 bases from J; junction bases left unmatched: 10. The CDR3 DNA sequence: TGTGCCAGCAGCGGGTCCGGGACTAGATCTTACGAGCAGTACTTC. Translating it yields CASSGSGTRSYEQYF.

This clonotype has only a few counts. This chain joins TRBV9 and TRBJ2-3; no clear D. The germline gives CDR1 SGDLS, CDR2 YYNGEE. Trimming shortened V by 0 bases and J by 0 bases, and 8 bases separated the two germline ends. CDR3 length: 15 residues. The CDR3 DNA follows: TGTGCCAGCAGCGTAGTGGTGGGAAGCACAGATACGCAGTATTTT. It yields the protein CASSVVVGSTDTQYF.

This chain links TRBV20-1 with TRBJ1-1; no clear D gene. This CDR3 contains 10 residues. The germline CDR1 and CDR2 sequences are DFQATT and SNEGSKA (reference sequence). With 0 bases removed from V and 10 bases from J, the gap between germline ends came to 6 bases. The CDR3 coding sequence is TGCAGTGCTAGAGAGGGTCGAGCTTTCTTT. It encodes CSAREGRAFF.